These T cell receptor beta chains were read from a single sample in a study of blood T cell repertoires in COVID-19. Some clones are missing from TCRdb's copy, which holds only in-frame ones; the method was immunoSEQ multiplex PCR. This table has tens of thousands of clones, approximately 91% appearing once. Sequenced input: peripheral blood. All receptors come from a human donor in a cohort sampled during active COVID-19. The CDR3 runs from the conserved cysteine through the conserved F or W. A D gene is named only where the DNA matches it firmly.

v_call	j_call	d_call	cdr3_nt	cdr3_aa
TRBV6-5	TRBJ2-2	-	TGTGCCAGCAGACGGTCCGGGGAGCTGTTTTTT	CASRRSGELFF
TRBV28	TRBJ2-2	TRBD2	TGTGCCAGCAGACCAACTAGCGAGGGGGAGCTGTTTTTT	CASRPTSEGELFF
TRBV7-7	TRBJ2-5	-	TGTGCTAGCAGCTTAGGGTCAGGAGGGTTAGAAGAGACCCAGTACTTC	CASSLGSGGLEETQYF
TRBV7-6	TRBJ2-3	-	TGTGCCAGCAGTGCTAGTGGGGCCGCAGATACGCAGTATTTT	CASSASGAADTQYF
TRBV19	TRBJ1-2	-	TGTGCCAGTAGTACCGGGGTCCTTCGGATATATGGCTACACCTTC	CASSTGVLRIYGYTF
TRBV2	TRBJ2-2	-	TGTGCCAGCAGTGGTCTTGCAGGGGCGAACACCGGGGAGCTGTTTTTT	CASSGLAGANTGELFF
TRBV2	TRBJ2-7	TRBD2	TGTGCCAGCATTCCGCGGGAGGATGGCGAGCAGTACTTC	CASIPREDGEQYF
TRBV5-8	TRBJ2-2	TRBD2	TGTGCCAGCAGCAAGAACCTACTAGCGGGAGGCGGGGAGCTGTTTTTT	CASSKNLLAGGGELFF
TRBV19	TRBJ1-2	TRBD1	TGTGCCAGTAGTACGGGACAGCCGTCCGGGGGCTACACCTTC	CASSTGQPSGGYTF
TRBV7-3	TRBJ2-1	-	TGTGCCAGCAGCTTATCCGGGATATACGGTGAGCAGTTCTTC	CASSLSGIYGEQFF
TRBV6-5	TRBJ1-1	TRBD1	TGTGCCAGCAGAACAGGGGGCTCAAACACTGAAGCTTTCTTT	CASRTGGSNTEAFF